Reported below is one TCR beta chain. The target antigen is unknown. Profiled with immunoSEQ multiplex PCR; TCRdb holds only in-frame clones, not every one. Among more than 9,000 clones listed, 70% to 85% were seen once. The ends were cut back, 4 bases at V and 6 bases at J, with 13 bases in the middle. Per germline, CDR1 GTSNPN and CDR2 SVGIG (reference sequence). The CDR3 spans 12 residues. This specimen belongs to a study of CD4 T cells in relation to SARS-CoV-2 and coronaviruses. Turning to the study itself: After 10 days of antigen culture, PBMC TCR beta CDR3s were sequenced.

Before the COVID-19 pandemic, during about 2010-2018, CD4+ T cells were taken from unexposed donors. The cells were cultured for about ten days before CD4+ T cells were isolated. Testing used SARS-CoV-2 S/N and four cold-coronavirus spikes on unexposed-donor CD4+ T cells, cells permitting. Overall study findings and caveats: No crossreactivity against non-spike viral proteins was tested here.

The receptor was isolated from a human donor in good health. This chain uses TRBV30 with TRBJ2-7; D is possibly TRBD2 (5 bases). Sample: CD4+ T cells from PBMCs, cultured in vitro. DNA of the CDR3: TGTGCCTGGACCCCTCTCGGGGTCGAGCAGTACTTC. Amino acid sequence: CAWTPLGVEQYF.